The 12 T cell receptor beta chains below were found in one sample sequenced in a study of monozygotic twins with inflammatory bowel disease. Reanalyzing the 5' RACE reads, TCRdb keeps one entry per CDR3 protein, without DNA. This sample's clone table lists some 200,000 distinct CDR3 sequences. Material: blood. The source is a human donor with ulcerative colitis or Crohn's disease, or a healthy co-twin of an affected twin (not recorded which).

The chain is built from TRBV6-5 and TRBJ2-1. Germline V CDR1 and CDR2: MNHEY, SVGAGI. CDR3 size: 16 residues. The CDR3 protein is CASSYDPLSSYNEQFF.

The chain combines TRBV6-5 with TRBJ2-5; the TRBD1 assignment by TCRdb is unverifiable without DNA. Looked up from germline, CDR1 is MNHEY and CDR2 is SVGAGI. This CDR3 has 16 amino acids. CDR3 sequence: CASSYSRGGLGETQYF.

This sequence joins TRBV18 and TRBJ1-1; TCRdb reports TRBD1, a call that lacks DNA to check it against. This CDR3 comprises 14 residues. Germline V gene sequence: CDR1 KGHSH, CDR2 LQKENI. CDR3 sequence: CASSPGQGASEAFF.

This chain joins TRBV6-6 and TRBJ1-2; the TCRdb D gene call, TRBD1, has no DNA to confirm it. The length of the CDR3 is 13 residues. Germline V CDR1 and CDR2: MNHNY, SVGAGI (reference sequence). The CDR3: CASSFRTGDGYTF.

This sequence joins TRBV29-1 and TRBJ2-3; TCRdb's D gene call, TRBD1, goes unchecked for lack of DNA. This CDR3 has 13 residues. The V gene's germline CDR1 is SQVTM and CDR2 ANQGSEA. The CDR3 here is CSGGGKGTDTQYF.

This chain links TRBV4-2 with TRBJ1-1; with no DNA, the TCRdb D assignment of TRBD1 cannot be verified. CDR1 is LGHNA and CDR2 is YNFKEQ in the germline V gene. The CDR3 consists of 18 residues. The CDR3 sequence: CASSPRDRGASMNTEAFF.

This sequence joins TRBV5-6 and TRBJ2-3. The CDR3 consists of 12 residues. Germline V gives CDR1 SGHDT, CDR2 YYEEEE. CDR3 protein: CASSLEIRTQYF.

The V call is TRBV5-6, the J call TRBJ2-2; no DNA is available, so the TRBD1 call from TCRdb remains unchecked. CDR1 SGHDT and CDR2 YYEEEE come from the germline V gene. This CDR3 spans 19 amino acids. The CDR3 loop is CASRHTGTGVGVGTGELFF.

The chain recombines TRBV27 with TRBJ2-6; TCRdb gives TRBD1 as the D gene, but with no DNA this cannot be confirmed. CDR1 is MNHEY and CDR2 is SMNVEV in the germline V gene (reference sequence). This CDR3 has 17 residues. The CDR3 sequence is CATSTDRVASGANVLTF. Based on the CDR3 plus reference TRBV27 and TRBJ2-6, the full variable domain is EAQVTQNPRYLITVTGKKLTVTCSQNMNHEYMSWYRQDPGLGLRQIYYSMNVEVTDKGDVPEGYKVSRKEKRNFPLILESPSPNQTSLYFCATSTDRVASGANVLTFGAGSRLTVL.

V and J are TRBV5-1 and TRBJ2-1; the TCRdb D gene call, TRBD2, has no DNA to confirm it. The germline V gene encodes CDR1 SGHRS and CDR2 YFSETQ. The CDR3 runs 14 residues. CDR3 amino acids: CASSLIGPINEQFF.

The chain is built from TRBV27 and TRBJ1-1; the TCRdb D gene call, TRBD1, has no DNA to confirm it. This CDR3 has 17 amino acids. The V gene's germline CDR1 is MNHEY and CDR2 SMNVEV (reference sequence). The CDR3 sequence: CASSLRGTGGVGTEAFF.

The chain recombines TRBV20-1 with TRBJ1-3. The V gene's germline CDR1 is DFQATT and CDR2 SNEGSKA (reference sequence). CDR3 size: 13 residues. CDR3 amino acids: CSASGFSGNTIYF.